This T cell receptor beta chain comes out of a study of blood T cell repertoires in COVID-19. Germline V lookup: CDR1 SGHRS, CDR2 YFSETQ. This CDR3 region has 19 residues. V was pared by 4 bases and J by 0 bases, with 18 bases of the junction left unmatched. As handled by the study authors: Estimation of nucleated cell counts relied on the amplification of reference gene primers. Produced via immunoSEQ multiplex PCR; TCRdb's table is partial and in-frame only. V, J and clone size derive from that table, while D and trimming were established from the DNA sequence. The table lists fewer than 50,000 clones, about 88% of them singletons, with around 35% in the top ten.

The V gene is TRBV5-1, the J gene TRBJ2-7; TRBD1 matches 8 bases. The sample consisted of peripheral blood. This TCR derives from a man between 65 and 85 years old with active COVID-19. In DNA, the CDR3 is TGCGCCAGCAGCAGGGACCCTAGACAGGGGCCCGCTGACTCCTACGAGCAGTACTTC. It yields the protein CASSRDPRQGPADSYEQYF.